These T cell receptor beta chains were read from a single sample in a study of blood T cells in healthy people across ages. TCRdb passed the 5' RACE reads through MiXCR, listing each CDR3 protein once. Of 550,000 to 750,000 distinct CDR3 sequences detected, over 20% appear once; the ten largest clones hold roughly 3.6%. Material for sequencing was blood. The receptor source for this set is a man aged 70 or older in good health. Each CDR3 is given with its conserved first and last residue.

J,length,V,CDR3
TRBJ2-7,15,TRBV28,CASSSFGQVPYEQYF
TRBJ1-4,12,TRBV29-1,CSIVQEGEKLFF
TRBJ2-3,15,TRBV20-1,CSSDDSGSKTDTQYF
-,14,TRBV20-1,CSARDGTFSHEQYF
TRBJ2-1,14,TRBV5-1,CASQQDSSYNEQFF
TRBJ1-6,13,TRBV19,CASSSTENSPLHF
TRBJ2-3,14,TRBV7-2,CASSSADRGLKQYF
TRBJ1-5,15,TRBV12-3/TRBV12-4,CASRRHQGYNQPQHF
TRBJ2-1,17,TRBV7-9,CASSLGSGFDSYNEQFF
TRBJ2-5,10,TRBV20-1,CSARGQAWIF
TRBJ2-3,14,TRBV15,CATSRAGFTDTQYF
TRBJ2-3,18,TRBV9,CASSVVPSGGSRADTQYF
TRBJ2-2,14,TRBV6-6,CASRLGWNTGELFF
TRBJ1-6,14,TRBV3-1,CASSQETRNSPLHF
TRBJ2-1,12,TRBV2,CASGLDLNEQFF
TRBJ2-7,12,TRBV23-1,CASSQWGHEQYF
TRBJ2-7,15,TRBV28,CASSSSSGRTYEQYF
TRBJ2-7,14,TRBV3-1,CASSSWTTSYEQYF
TRBJ1-2,13,TRBV12-3/TRBV12-4,CASGNRGPLGYTF
TRBJ1-4,14,TRBV15,CATSRDQSNEKLFF
-,15,TRBV2,CASRGSAANRGEQFF
TRBJ2-1,15,TRBV10-3,CAISGGQGADNEQFF
TRBJ1-2,14,TRBV2,CASTQGQELYGYTF
TRBJ2-4,15,TRBV5-1,CASSLSRVDKNIQYF
-,13,TRBV5-6,CASRSRGRDEQYF
TRBJ1-2,17,TRBV14,CASSHAPGQGAGYGYTF
TRBJ1-5,15,TRBV28,CASSGGTGVNQPQHF
-,15,TRBV7-2,CASSSTGTSGNEQFF
TRBJ2-1,12,TRBV7-2,CASSPSGRQQLF
TRBJ1-1,13,TRBV20-1,CSAPRTGGSEAFF
TRBJ1-2,12,TRBV24-1,CATSDVSYGYTF
TRBJ1-2,14,TRBV5-1,CASSFWGANYGYTF
TRBJ1-5,14,TRBV25-1,CASSVTGSNQPQHF
TRBJ2-3,14,TRBV20-1,CSAKGPIPTDTQYF
TRBJ2-5,15,TRBV5-1,CASSLEGQGLETQYF
TRBJ2-1,14,TRBV20-1,CSASTGISYNEQFF
TRBJ1-1,13,TRBV10-1,CASSDQGASEAFF
TRBJ1-1,13,TRBV7-2,CASSLGRTGPAFF
TRBJ2-2,15,TRBV7-8,CASSFTQGTTGELFF
TRBJ2-7,14,TRBV28,CASSLSTAGREQYF
TRBJ2-6,19,TRBV10-3,CAISEGASGSQPGANVLTF
TRBJ1-1,13,TRBV27,CASRSHPNTEAFF
TRBJ2-5,14,TRBV28,CASSSLDSQETQYF
TRBJ1-1,14,TRBV3-1,CASSQSVMNTEAFF
-,14,TRBV2,CASTSGRRTNEQFF
TRBJ2-3,16,TRBV5-1,CASSFGANQATDTQYF
TRBJ2-2,15,TRBV2,CASSGGDLNTGELFF
TRBJ2-5,14,TRBV21-1,CASSKVGGTVAQYF
TRBJ2-5,12,TRBV2,CASSVSPETQYF
TRBJ1-1,14,TRBV20-1,CSAREQGMNAEASF
TRBJ2-7,15,TRBV2,CASNRGGFQYYEQYF
TRBJ2-1,17,TRBV4-1,CASSQEGFGTGTNEQFF